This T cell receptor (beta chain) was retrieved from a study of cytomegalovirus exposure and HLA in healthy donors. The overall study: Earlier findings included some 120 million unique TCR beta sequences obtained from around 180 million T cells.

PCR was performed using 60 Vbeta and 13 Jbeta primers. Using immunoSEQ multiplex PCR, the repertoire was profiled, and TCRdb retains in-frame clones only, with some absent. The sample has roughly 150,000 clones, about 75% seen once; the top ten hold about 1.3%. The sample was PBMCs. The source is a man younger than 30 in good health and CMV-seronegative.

The DNA for the CDR3 is TGCGCCAGCAGCCAATCCCCCACAGATACGCAGTATTTT. Its translation: CASSQSPTDTQYF. This sequence joins TRBV5-1 and TRBJ2-3, with D unclear. V lost 4 bases and J 2 bases, leaving 8 bases between the germline ends. This CDR3 spans 13 amino acids. Germline loops: CDR1 SGHRS, CDR2 YFSETQ.